This passage covers 23 T cell receptor beta chains from one sample sequenced in a study of blood T cell repertoires in COVID-19. Assay: immunoSEQ multiplex PCR; the TCRdb copy retains only in-frame clones and omits some. The table lists 100,000 or so clones, approximately 92% of them singletons. Specimen: peripheral blood. Receptors originate from a woman aged 50 to 60 with COVID-19, enrolled during active disease.

The chain has TRBV28 and TRBJ1-2; 8 bases line up with TRBD1. This CDR3 region has 12 residues. V lost 8 bases to trimming and J lost 6 bases; unmatched junction nucleotides: 5. From germline, CDR1 is MDHEN and CDR2 SYDVKM. As DNA, the CDR3 is TGTGCCAGCCGGACAGGGCGGGATGGCTACACCTTC. Amino acid sequence: CASRTGRDGYTF.

CDR3 amino acids: CASGLVQGAGGTYGYTF. CDR3 DNA: TGTGCTAGTGGTTTGGTACAAGGGGCAGGGGGTACCTATGGCTACACCTTC. The chain combines TRBV12-5 with TRBJ1-2, with 7 nucleotides matching TRBD1. Germline V CDR1 and CDR2: LGHNT, FRNRAP. This CDR3 is built from 17 residues. The junction had 11 bases not matched to a gene; V was cut back by 0 bases and J by 4 bases.

This rearrangement joins TRBV19 to TRBJ2-1; 9 bases are shared with TRBD2. CDR1 is LNHDA and CDR2 is SQIVND in the germline V gene (reference sequence). V dropped 7 bases and J dropped 3; count of bases not matched to a gene: 7. The CDR3 spans 15 residues. The CDR3 loop is CASTPSGGIYNEQFF. The CDR3 nucleotides read TGTGCCAGTACCCCAAGCGGGGGGATCTACAATGAGCAGTTCTTC.

Only a few counts were recorded for this clone. The rearrangement joins TRBV28 to TRBJ1-5; D may be TRBD1 (6 bases). Trimming removed 3 bases from V and 3 bases from J, with 15 bases in between. The CDR3 consists of 16 residues. From germline, CDR1 is MDHEN and CDR2 SYDVKM. CDR3 loop: CASSFGQRGLNQPQHF. CDR3 sequence (DNA): TGTGCCAGCAGTTTTGGACAGAGGGGCCTCAATCAGCCCCAGCATTTT.

V gene TRBV7-3 combines with J gene TRBJ1-1; TRBD1 matches at 7 bases. Germline V lookup: CDR1 SGHTA, CDR2 FQGTGA. The CDR3 covers 15 residues. With 5 bases clipped from V and 3 bases from J, the junction kept 9 bases outside the gene matches. The CDR3 region has the DNA TGTGCCAGCAGCCTAAACAGGGGCGGCGACACTGAAGCTTTCTTT. As protein: CASSLNRGGDTEAFF.

The chain is built from TRBV9 and TRBJ2-3; TRBD1 aligns across 9 bases. The CDR3 runs 15 residues. J lost 2 bases, V lost 3 bases, and 4 bases had no gene match. Germline CDR1 and CDR2: SGDLS and YYNGEE. The CDR3 sequence: CASSGGTGSTDTQYF. The CDR3 nucleotides read TGTGCCAGCAGCGGTGGGACAGGGTCCACAGATACGCAGTATTTT.

The chain has TRBV7-9 and TRBJ2-1, with TRBD1 matching over 7 bases. This CDR3 is built from 12 residues. Germline CDR1 SEHNR, CDR2 FQNEAQ (reference sequence). Trimming cost V 5 bases and J 12 bases; bases outside gene matches: 7. CDR3 amino acids: CASSVNRGLQFF. CDR3 nucleotide sequence: TGTGCCAGCAGCGTAAACAGGGGTCTGCAGTTCTTC.

The J gene is TRBJ1-1, the V gene TRBV18, with D possibly TRBD1 on 5 matching bases. CDR3 size: 16 residues. Germline CDR1 and CDR2: KGHSH and LQKENI. Trimming left V 0 bases short and J 2 bases short, with 13 bases between. The CDR3 DNA reads as TGTGCCAGCTCACCACCGGGGGGACGGGGAAACACTGAAGCTTTCTTT. Protein: CASSPPGGRGNTEAFF.

V usage is TRBV13 and J usage is TRBJ1-2, with 8 nucleotides matching TRBD1. This CDR3 comprises 14 residues. The germline V gene encodes CDR1 PRHDT and CDR2 FYEKMQ (reference sequence). The V and J ends lost 5 bases and 7 bases, in that order; junction bases with no gene match: 9. CDR3 loop: CASSLGQGLRGYTF. As DNA, the CDR3 is TGTGCCAGCAGCCTCGGACAGGGCCTACGTGGCTACACCTTC.

This clone was picked up a small number of times. The CDR3 loop reads CASSTLLGTANEKLFF. The CDR3 coding sequence is TGTGCCAGTAGCACCCTCTTGGGGACAGCTAATGAAAAACTGTTTTTT. The chain joins TRBV19 to TRBJ1-4; TRBD1 aligns across 7 bases. Germline lookup yields CDR1 LNHDA and CDR2 SQIVND (reference sequence). The CDR3 has 16 amino acids. Trimming removed 6 bases from V and 3 bases from J; junction bases left unmatched: 10.

This clone was observed a single time. The CDR3 reads CASSFGQGDGYTF. The CDR3 DNA sequence: TGTGCCAGCAGCTTCGGACAGGGGGATGGCTACACCTTC. V and J are TRBV21-1 and TRBJ1-2; whether TRBD1, the table's D call, matches the DNA was not checked. TRBV21-1 represents a pseudogene. The CDR3 runs to 13 residues.

This clone came up a few times. The chain links TRBV7-8 to TRBJ1-2; 10 nucleotides line up with TRBD1. The CDR3 consists of 16 residues. Germline CDR1 reads SGHVS; CDR2 reads FQNEAQ. After removal of 1 base from V and 5 bases from J, the junction contained 7 bases not matched to a gene. The CDR3 bases are TGTGCCAGCAGCTTAGGGCTGACAGGGGGCAGATATGGCTACACCTTC. It is translated as CASSLGLTGGRYGYTF.

The rearrangement uses TRBV3-1 (or the pseudogene TRBV3-2) and TRBJ2-7, with 9 nucleotides matching TRBD1. The J segment lost 7 bases and the V segment lost 3 bases, leaving 7 bases of the junction unmatched. The CDR3 is made up of 14 amino acids. Germline CDR1 LGHDT, CDR2 YNNKEL (reference sequence). CDR3 DNA sequence: TGTGCCAGCAGCCACTTATCCGGGACAGGGGAGCAGTACTTC. This gives the protein CASSHLSGTGEQYF.

The J gene is TRBJ1-4, the V gene TRBV10-2; 8 positions match TRBD1. CDR1 and CDR2 from the germline V gene are WSHSY and SAAADI. With V trimmed by 10 bases and J by 5 bases, 18 bases remained unmatched. This CDR3 is built from 17 residues. The DNA for the CDR3 is TGCGCCACCTTGCCTCGGGGACAGGCCGCCAAAAATGAAAAACTGTTTTTT. Residues: CATLPRGQAAKNEKLFF.

The chain uses TRBV15 and TRBJ2-3, with unresolved D. With 0 bases removed from V and 2 bases from J, the gap between germline ends came to 3 bases. There are 13 residues in the CDR3. CDR1 is LNHNV, CDR2 YYDKDF, per germline (reference sequence). CDR3 amino acids: CATSREHTDTQYF. The CDR3 DNA reads as TGTGCCACCAGCAGAGAACACACAGATACGCAGTATTTT.

CDR3 nucleotide sequence: TGTGCCAGCTCACCACCGCAGGGGATCCCCCCTTACGAGCAGTACTTC. As protein: CASSPPQGIPPYEQYF. V and J are TRBV18 and TRBJ2-7; possibly TRBD1 for D (6 bases). The ends were cut back, 0 bases at V and 4 bases at J, with 16 bases in the middle. In germline, CDR1 is KGHSH, CDR2 LQKENI. There are 16 residues in the CDR3.

V and J are TRBV19 and TRBJ1-3, with 8 bases fitting TRBD1. The CDR3 has 14 residues. Trimming at V came to 3 bases and at J to 4 bases, leaving 2 bases not matched to a gene. Germline values: CDR1 LNHDA, CDR2 SQIVND (reference sequence). The CDR3 protein is CASSIRGLGNTIYF. The CDR3, as DNA: TGTGCCAGTAGTATCAGGGGGCTCGGAAACACCATATATTTT.

The rearrangement links TRBV5-4 to TRBJ1-4; 7 nucleotides line up with TRBD1. V was pared by 4 bases and J by 1 base, with 4 bases of the junction left unmatched. Per germline, CDR1 SGHNT and CDR2 YYREEE (reference sequence). This CDR3 region has 15 residues. In DNA, the CDR3 is TGTGCCAGCAGCCACAGGGGAAGAACTAATGAAAAACTGTTTTTT. It encodes CASSHRGRTNEKLFF. Supplemented by reference TRBV5-4 and TRBJ1-4, the full variable domain reads ETGVTQSPTHLIKTRGQQVTLRCSSQSGHNTVSWYQQALGQGPQFIFQYYREEENGRGNFPPRFSGLQFPNYSSELNVNALELDDSALYLCASSHRGRTNEKLFFGSGTQLSVL.

The rearrangement joins TRBV11-2 to TRBJ1-4, with D tentatively TRBD1 (5 bases). Germline values: CDR1 SGHAT, CDR2 FQNNGV. There are 15 residues in the CDR3. V lost 4 bases and J lost 8, with 17 bases in between. The CDR3 reads CASSSIGADWEKLFF. In DNA form, the CDR3 reads TGTGCCAGCAGCTCCATTGGGGCCGACTGGGAAAAACTGTTTTTT.

The chain has TRBV2 and TRBJ2-3; a weak D match, TRBD2 (5 bases). The CDR3 totals 15 residues. V gave up 8 bases and J gave up 6 bases, with 21 bases separating them. Germline values: CDR1 SNHLY, CDR2 FYNNEI. CDR3 in amino acids: CASLPGTRLKDTQYF. The CDR3, as DNA: TGTGCCAGCTTGCCGGGAACTAGACTTAAGGATACGCAGTATTTT.

This sequence joins TRBV12-3 or TRBV12-4 and TRBJ2-1, with D hard to call. This CDR3 region has 12 residues. With 2 bases removed from V and 7 bases from J, the gap between germline ends came to 6 bases. The CDR3 sequence is CASSLFVNEQFF. The CDR3 DNA reads as TGTGCCAGCAGTTTATTCGTTAATGAGCAGTTCTTC.

This clone was picked up one time. V usage is TRBV7-8 and J usage is TRBJ2-1; no firm D call. The CDR3 extends over 13 amino acids. From germline, CDR1 is SGHVS and CDR2 FQNEAQ. The V end was cut by 1 base, the J end by 7 bases, with 8 bases between. The CDR3 is CASSLERQNEQFF. CDR3 sequence (DNA): TGTGCCAGCAGCTTAGAACGTCAGAATGAGCAGTTCTTC.

The chain recombines TRBV9 with TRBJ1-2, with D maybe TRBD1 (5 bases). Germline loops: CDR1 SGDLS, CDR2 YYNGEE. V dropped 4 bases and J dropped 2 bases, with 9 bases sitting between them. The CDR3 has 13 amino acids. This CDR3 reads CASSPQDNYGYTF. The CDR3 nucleotides are TGTGCCAGCAGCCCACAGGACAACTATGGCTACACCTTC.